This entry is about one TCR beta chain. Its cognate antigen is unknown. This was a survey-level run. The assay was immunoSEQ multiplex PCR, and TCRdb's table has in-frame clones only and misses some. The sample has 25,000 to 30,000 clones, 90% seen once; the top ten hold about 1.3%. These data are taken from a study of multiple sclerosis patients with progressive multifocal leukoencephalopathy. CDR3 length: 13 amino acids. Germline V gives CDR1 KGHSH, CDR2 LQKENI. With V trimmed by 4 bases and J by 3 bases, 2 bases remained unmatched. Findings and caveats of the study: Preferential TRBV-TRBJ pairings or common gene usage were not detected at PML.

Time point: less than 15 months of natalizumab therapy. All PML patients were female, and all patients had earlier interferon beta. The chain links TRBV18 to TRBJ1-2; 7 positions match TRBD1. The sequenced sample was PBMCs, obtained from a patient treated with natalizumab. The TCR originated in a human donor with multiple sclerosis. Here the CDR3 reads CASSLQGYYGYTF. CDR3 DNA sequence: TGTGCCAGCTCACTACAGGGGTACTATGGCTACACCTTC. Combining the CDR3 with reference TRBV18 and TRBJ1-2 gives the whole variable domain NAGVMQNPRHLVRRRGQEARLRCSPMKGHSHVYWYRQLPEEGLKFMVYLQKENIIDESGMPKERFSAEFPKEGPSILRIQQVVRGDSAAYFCASSLQGYYGYTFGSGTRLTVV.